One T cell receptor beta chain is described in this entry. The antigen it binds to is not known. No base quality information exists; no much larger clone differs at one position. TCRbeta CDR3 regions were amplified from genomic DNA by means of the immunoSEQ Assay, a bias-controlled multiplex PCR. From the authors' description of their analysis: The number of nucleated cells in each sample was estimated by amplification of reference gene primers within the assay. To quantify the absolute abundance of each unique TCRbeta CDR3 rearrangement, sequence reads were collapsed and filtered. For each sample, productive Simpson clonality was calculated as the square root of Simpson's diversity index across productive rearrangements. Held by TCRdb, this immuneACCESS table contains in-frame sequences only and omits some clones. Under half of the omission traces to an unresolved V gene where checked; the cause of the rest is unknown. V, J and clone size derive from that table, while D and trimming were established from the DNA sequence. For this sample there are 45,000 to 50,000 clones; over 80% appear just once. The ten largest make up about 7.2% of the sample.

Relative to germline, V is 0 bases shorter and J is 1 base shorter, with 13 bases between their ends. Reading the germline V gene gives CDR1 LGHNA and CDR2 YNFKEQ. There are 17 amino acids in the CDR3, from cysteine to phenylalanine inclusive. The sequence is cut down to CDR3 DNA, 51 bases in frame from base 1. Each collaborating institution followed its own protocols to collect whole blood in K2EDTA tubes. Collaborator samples were shipped for TCRbeta analysis as frozen whole blood, isolated PBMCs, or DNA extracted from either sample type. This record belongs to a study of blood T cell repertoires in COVID-19 (dated by TCRdb to between 2020 and 2021). With respect to the entire study: Samples covering the acute and convalescent phases of COVID-19 were provided by collaborators in the United States, Italy and Spain. Deeply sampled blood TCRbeta repertoires from subjects exposed to, actively infected with, or recovered from COVID-19 were included in the dataset. A freely available public database, intended as a resource for researchers studying the immune response to SARS-CoV-2, is where the repertoires were released. Where available, HLA class I and class II types were taken from metadata supplied by the sample provider and were not determined by assay-based typing. The samples were drawn from two sources: the first 160 participants of the ongoing ImmuneRACE study, and 950 to 1,500 subjects contributed by 6 global collaborators. Sample metadata almost always included a de-identified subject ID, COVID-19 status, age in years and sex. The material from the prospective study consisted of cDNA or gDNA derived from T cells, B-cell-depleted T cells, or PBMCs. Points the paper makes about the study in general: Clinical and demographic metadata were provided uncurated, with the amount varying by source and participant.

Input material: peripheral blood. The rearrangement combines TRBV4-2 with TRBJ1-5; tentative D gene TRBD1, with 6 bases matching. This clonotype was obtained from a man in his 60s with active COVID-19. CDR3 reads: CASSQEGGGVSNQPQHF. The base sequence is TGTGCCAGCAGCCAAGAGGGAGGGGGAGTAAGCAATCAGCCCCAGCATTTT.